A selection of T cell receptor beta chains follows, all from one sample in a study of TIL therapy for anti-PD-1-resistant metastatic lung cancer. Profiling relied on immunoSEQ multiplex PCR, and the TCRdb table lists in-frame clones only, not all of them. The table includes more than 55,000 clones, 80% to 90% detected once. The sample in question was blood, obtained at baseline. All receptors derive from a person aged 30 to 80 with non-small cell lung cancer. Both conserved end residues are part of each CDR3. The D gene is left open where the match is weak. For some rows the clone size is stated as once, few or many, or as a class when expanded; others skip it.

v_gene	abundance	j_gene	d_gene	CDR3nt	CDR3aa
TRBV4-1	-	TRBJ2-1	TRBD2	TGCGCCAGCAGCCAAGTCCCCAAAGCGGGAAAGGGGAATGAGCAGTTCTTC	CASSQVPKAGKGNEQFF
TRBV7-3	once	TRBJ2-6	-	TGTGCCAGCAGCTTTGTCGGCGGCTCTGGGGCCAACGTCCTGACTTTC	CASSFVGGSGANVLTF
TRBV7-2	-	TRBJ2-5	-	TGTGCCAGCAGCTTAAGTAGGGGCCAAGAGACCCAGTACTTC	CASSLSRGQETQYF
TRBV5-1	-	TRBJ2-7	-	TGCGCCAGCAGCTTAGGCGGAGTTACCTACGAGCAGTACTTC	CASSLGGVTYEQYF
TRBV6-1	-	TRBJ2-6	TRBD1	TGTGCCAGCAGTGAAGCGACAGGGGGCGCTGGGGCCAACGTCCTGACTTTC	CASSEATGGAGANVLTF
TRBV5-1	-	TRBJ2-7	-	TGCGCCAGCAGCTTGCAAGTGGATCGGGCCTACGAGCAGTACTTC	CASSLQVDRAYEQYF
TRBV5-1	-	TRBJ2-5	-	TGCGCCAGCAGCTTGGATCAGGGGGGGCAAGAGACCCAGTACTTC	CASSLDQGGQETQYF
TRBV6-5	-	TRBJ2-7	TRBD1	TGTGCCAGCAGGCAGACAGGGTCCTCCTACGAGCAGTACTTC	CASRQTGSSYEQYF
TRBV6-5	-	TRBJ2-6	-	TGTGCCAGCAGTTACTTACGGGCGTCTGGGGCCAACGTCCTGACTTTC	CASSYLRASGANVLTF
TRBV19	-	TRBJ2-7	-	TGTGCCAGTAGTATTGGCGGGGGCCTGGGGTACGAGCAGTACTTC	CASSIGGGLGYEQYF
TRBV30	-	TRBJ2-2	TRBD1	TGTGCCTGGAGTGGGACAGGGGGCGCGTCGGGGGAGCTGTTTTTT	CAWSGTGGASGELFF
TRBV11-2	-	TRBJ2-1	TRBD2	TGTGCCAGCAGCTTAGATTCCGGCGGGAGGGCGGTTAGGCAGTTCTTC	CASSLDSGGRAVRQFF
TRBV7-8	-	TRBJ2-3	TRBD1	TGTGCCAGCAGGCGACAACAGGGGAAGAAGCAGTATTTT	CASRRQQGKKQYF
TRBV28	-	TRBJ1-5	-	TGTGCCAGCAGTTTAGGCGTAGGGGGGGGGTATAGCAATCAGCCCCAGCATTTT	CASSLGVGGGYSNQPQHF
TRBV5-1	-	TRBJ2-1	-	TGCGCCAGCAGCCCGGCCCTAGCGAACAATGAGCAGTTCTTC	CASSPALANNEQFF
TRBV24-1	-	TRBJ1-5	-	TGTGCCACCATAAATCAGCCCCAGCATTTT	CATINQPQHF
TRBV5-8	-	TRBJ1-2	-	TGTGCCAGCAGCCGGCAGCAGACAAGGGGCTACACCTTC	CASSRQQTRGYTF
TRBV5-1	-	TRBJ1-2	-	TGCGCCAGCAGCTTGGCCGAGGAGGGCTACACCTTC	CASSLAEEGYTF
TRBV7-2	-	TRBJ2-2	TRBD1	TGTGCCAGCAGGATACAGGGGGCCGCAACCGGGGAGCTGTTTTTT	CASRIQGAATGELFF
TRBV6-1	-	TRBJ1-3	-	TGTGCCAGCAGTGAAGCGTGGGGAAGGAGTGGAAACACCATATATTTT	CASSEAWGRSGNTIYF
TRBV13	-	TRBJ2-5	TRBD2	TGTGCCAGCAGCTTAGTTGGGGGACTAGGGGTCCAAGAGACCCAGTACTTC	CASSLVGGLGVQETQYF
TRBV28	-	TRBJ1-1	-	TGTGCCAGCTTGCCCGCGACTACAGGACCTGAAGCTTTCTTT	CASLPATTGPEAFF
TRBV19	-	TRBJ2-5	TRBD2	TGTGCCAGTAGTATGAATCACGGACTAGCGGGAGGAGAGACCCAGTACTTC	CASSMNHGLAGGETQYF
TRBV29-1	-	TRBJ1-1	-	TGCAGCGTTGATGAGCAAAACACTGAAGCTTTCTTT	CSVDEQNTEAFF
TRBV4-3	-	TRBJ1-4	TRBD1	TGCGCCAGCAGCCGACAGGGTGCAACTAATGAAAAACTGTTTTTT	CASSRQGATNEKLFF
TRBV7-3	-	TRBJ2-2	-	TGTGCCAGCAGCTTTGGCACCGGGGAGCTGTTTTTT	CASSFGTGELFF
TRBV5-8	-	TRBJ2-3	-	TGTGCCAGCAGCGGGGACTTCACAGATACGCAGTATTTT	CASSGDFTDTQYF
TRBV9	once	TRBJ2-1	TRBD2	TGTGCCAGCAGCTTCTCAGGGACTAGCGGGAGAAAAAATGAGCAGTTCTTC	CASSFSGTSGRKNEQFF
TRBV5-1	-	TRBJ1-3	-	TGCGCCAGCAGCTTATGGGGGCCTAATGGAAACACCATATATTTT	CASSLWGPNGNTIYF
TRBV7-2	-	TRBJ2-2	-	TGTGCCAGCAGCTTAGGCTTGGGGGAGCTGTTTTTT	CASSLGLGELFF
TRBV4-3	-	TRBJ1-4	TRBD1	TGCGCCAGCAGCCAAGGACAGGGTCGAGAAAAACTGTTTTTT	CASSQGQGREKLFF
TRBV15	-	TRBJ2-1	-	TGTGCCACCAGCAGAGGCCCAATGACTGCTTCCTACAATGAGCAGTTCTTC	CATSRGPMTASYNEQFF
TRBV28	-	TRBJ2-2	-	TGTGCCAGCAGTTTAAAATGGGGCACCGGGGAGCTGTTTTTT	CASSLKWGTGELFF